A selection of T cell receptor beta chains follows, all from one sample in a study of blood T cell repertoires in COVID-19. The protocol was immunoSEQ multiplex PCR, while the TCRdb copy is restricted to in-frame clones and leaves out a portion. The sample includes 250,000 to 350,000 clones, around 87% of them seen just once. The sample was PBMCs or T cells enriched from blood (not recorded which). Source of these receptors: a woman under 40 who had recovered from COVID-19. Each CDR3 is given with its conserved first and last residue. A D gene is named only where the DNA matches it firmly. Clone size is not always given. Where it is, it says once, few, many or a class for expanded clones.

v_call,clone_size,d_call,j_call,cdr3_aa,cdr3_nt
TRBV6-2/TRBV6-3,-,TRBD1,TRBJ1-5,CASSYSSHSTGANQPQHF,TGTGCCAGCAGTTACTCGAGCCATTCAACAGGGGCGAATCAGCCCCAGCATTTT
TRBV14,once,-,TRBJ1-6,CASSQELGSFNSPLHF,TGTGCCAGCAGCCAAGAATTGGGCTCTTTCAATTCACCCCTCCACTTT
TRBV29-1,-,TRBD1,TRBJ1-6,CSVDDRAISPLHF,TGCAGCGTCGACGACAGGGCTATTTCACCCCTCCACTTT
TRBV4-2,once,TRBD1,TRBJ2-7,CASSQRDRGYEQYF,TGTGCCAGCAGCCAAAGGGACAGGGGGTACGAGCAGTACTTC
TRBV4-2,-,-,TRBJ1-3,CASSQVRVGGSGNTIYF,TGTGCCAGCAGCCAAGTGAGAGTCGGGGGCTCTGGAAACACCATATATTTT
TRBV4-3,-,-,TRBJ2-5,CASSQDLSLSRTQYF,TGCGCCAGCAGCCAAGATTTAAGTTTGTCGAGGACCCAGTACTTC
TRBV25-1,-,-,TRBJ1-3,CASKTGYGNTIYF,TGTGCCAGCAAGACAGGCTACGGAAACACCATATATTTT
TRBV9,-,-,TRBJ1-1,CASSRPEDTEAFF,TGTGCCAGCAGCCGCCCGGAGGACACTGAAGCTTTCTTT
TRBV27,-,-,TRBJ2-2,CASSFFWELFF,TGTGCCAGCAGTTTTTTCTGGGAGCTGTTTTTT
TRBV5-4,-,TRBD1,TRBJ1-6,CASSSGQGSSPLHF,TGTGCCAGCAGCTCGGGACAGGGGAGTTCACCCCTCCACTTT
TRBV2,-,TRBD2,TRBJ2-4,CASVGRTRNIQYF,TGTGCCAGCGTTGGACGGACTAGAAACATTCAGTACTTC
TRBV7-2,once,TRBD2,TRBJ2-7,CASSLARVAGAGEQYF,TGTGCCAGCAGCTTAGCGCGGGTAGCGGGGGCCGGCGAGCAGTACTTC
TRBV19,-,-,TRBJ1-4,CASSIGFVGSGDEKLFF,TGTGCCAGTAGTATAGGCTTTGTGGGAAGCGGAGACGAAAAACTGTTTTTT
TRBV19,-,TRBD1,TRBJ1-2,CASRPGQGPTNYGYTF,TGTGCCAGTAGACCGGGACAGGGCCCAACTAACTATGGCTACACCTTC